Following are 10 T cell receptor beta chains from one sample sequenced in a study of T cell clonality in common variable immunodeficiency (dated by TCRdb to 2013 to 2016). Libraries were prepared through the immunoSEQ multiplex PCR assay. TCRdb retrieved this table from immuneACCESS and kept in-frame rearrangements only. Not all clones are present; in checked studies, unresolved V genes account for under half, and no reason is known for the remainder. The sample has about 34,000 clones on record, with no singletons. The ten largest make up around 3.2% of the sample. Sequencing was performed on peripheral blood mononuclear cells. The receptors stem from a person aged 18-69 years in good health.

This clone was seen more than once but under ten times. The CDR3 extends 3 residues past the end of the read, so its final part is completed from the germline J gene. The chain employs TRBV7-6 and TRBJ2-3; 8 bases are shared with TRBD1. CDR3 length equals 15 residues. The germline V gene encodes CDR1 SGHVS and CDR2 FNYEAQ. CDR3 bases read: TGTGCCAGCAGCTTAGCGGCAGGGGGCGATCAGCCG. Amino acids: CASSLAAGGDQP. The full CDR3 protein reads CASSLAAGGDQPQYF.

This clone was observed many times. The sequenced fragment ends 3 residues before the CDR3 boundary, so the rest is inferred from the germline J gene. This chain uses TRBV12-3 or TRBV12-4 with TRBJ1-6; 9 nucleotides line up with TRBD1. There are 15 residues in the CDR3. V was clipped by 5 bases and J by 7 bases; unmatched bases: 6. Here the CDR3 reads CASSPWDRANSPLHF. Incomplete CDR3 DNA: TGTGCCAGCAGTCCCTGGGACAGGGCAAATTCACCC.

This clone was observed a handful of times. With the read ending 3 residues before the CDR3 end, the germline J gene is used to fill in that end. The genes are TRBV11-2 and TRBJ2-7; D might be TRBD2 (5 bases). Trimming removed 5 bases from V and 5 bases from J, with 10 bases in between. Looked up from germline, CDR1 is SGHAT and CDR2 is FQNNGV. CDR3 length equals 12 residues. The CDR3 spells CASSLTRDEQYF. The DNA read from the CDR3 is TGTGCCAGCAGCCTAACGAGGGACGAG.

There are many counts of this clone. Coverage ceases 3 residues before the CDR3 finishes, and the germline J gene fills in the end. This chain links TRBV28 with TRBJ2-7; TRBD1 matches 8 bases. V dropped 8 bases and J dropped 2; count of bases not matched to a gene: 8. In germline, CDR1 is MDHEN, CDR2 SYDVKM. The CDR3 runs 14 residues. CDR3 residues: CASALRQGTYEQYF. The CDR3 bases that were read are TGTGCCAGCGCCTTGAGACAGGGGACCTACGAG.

This clone was observed many times. The CDR3 bases that were read are TGTGCCAGCAGCTTAGTATCCACAGGGGGCGAG. It codes for CASSLVSTGGE. The entire CDR3 sequence reads CASSLVSTGGEQYF. The chain carries TRBV11-2 and TRBJ2-7, with 8 bases matching TRBD1. Read data end 3 residues before the CDR3 end; the end is taken from the germline J gene. This CDR3 spans 14 amino acids. V was pared by 1 base and J by 6 bases, with 5 bases of the junction left unmatched. Germline-derived CDR1 and CDR2 are SGHAT and FQNNGV. The full variable domain, rest sourced from reference TRBV11-2 and TRBJ2-7, is EAGVAQSPRYKIIEKRQSVAFWCNPISGHATLYWYQQILGQGPKLLIQFQNNGVVDDSQLPKDRFSAERLKGVDSTLKIQPAKLEDSAVYLCASSLVSTGGEQYFGPGTRLTVT.

In its sample, this clone was seen many times. The CDR3 is cut off 3 residues early in the read; its end comes from the germline J gene. The chain uses TRBV7-6 and TRBJ1-5, with 9 bases fitting TRBD1. The trim removed 5 bases at V and 4 bases at J, leaving 6 bases unmatched. The germline CDR1 and CDR2 sequences are SGHVS and FNYEAQ. The CDR3 extends over 15 amino acids. The CDR3 bases that were read are TGTGCCAGCAGCGTACCGGGACAGGGTAATCAGCCC. As protein: CASSVPGQGNQP. The complete CDR3 reads CASSVPGQGNQPQHF.

Ten or more counts support this clone. The part of the CDR3 DNA that was read is TGTGCCAGCAGCCCCAGGGAATTGCGGACTGAA. It translates to CASSPRELRTE. The full CDR3 reads CASSPRELRTEAFF. This chain connects TRBV13 to TRBJ1-1; possibly TRBD1 for D (5 bases). The read is 3 residues too short to cover the CDR3 end, so that end is filled in from the germline J gene. Deletions cut 5 bases from V and 5 bases from J, with 15 bases between. This CDR3 has 14 amino acids. CDR1 is PRHDT, CDR2 FYEKMQ, per germline (reference sequence). Based on the CDR3 plus reference TRBV13 and TRBJ1-1, the full variable domain is AAGVIQSPRHLIKEKRETATLKCYPIPRHDTVYWYQQGPGQDPQFLISFYEKMQSDKGSIPDRFSAQQFSDYHSELNMSSLELGDSALYFCASSPRELRTEAFFGQGTRLTVV.

This clone was recorded many times. The read halts 3 residues ahead of the CDR3 end, with the missing end drawn from the germline J gene. The chain links TRBV5-1 to TRBJ2-3; 10 bases are a match to TRBD2. V dropped 4 bases and J dropped 4; count of bases not matched to a gene: 9. CDR1 SGHRS and CDR2 YFSETQ come from the germline V gene. The CDR3 is 16 amino acids. Incomplete CDR3 DNA: TGCGCCAGCAGCCCATGGACTAGCGGCGCCGCAGATACG. This translates into CASSPWTSGAADT. In full, the CDR3 reads CASSPWTSGAADTQYF.

This clone appeared many times. The sequenced CDR3 bases are TGTGCCAGCAGCTTCGGCAATGAG. Translating it yields CASSFGNE. The complete CDR3 protein is CASSFGNEQFF. The V call is TRBV7-9, the J call TRBJ2-1; D call uncertain. The read is 3 residues too short to cover the CDR3 end, so that end is filled in from the germline J gene. V dropped 3 bases and J dropped 6 bases, with 3 bases sitting between them. Germline lookup yields CDR1 SEHNR and CDR2 FQNEAQ (reference sequence). The CDR3 extends over 11 amino acids.

In its sample, this clone was seen many times. Read coverage stops 3 residues before the CDR3 terminus; the germline J gene supplies the remainder. The chain is built from TRBV19 and TRBJ1-3; D is perhaps TRBD1 (5 bases). V was clipped by 5 bases and J by 1 base, with 24 bases between them. Germline-derived CDR1 and CDR2 are LNHDA and SQIVND (reference sequence). The CDR3 runs 19 residues. Incomplete CDR3 DNA: TGTGCCAGTAGTCCACCTGGGACTACCGATTTTCTTTCTGGAAACACC. This gives the protein CASSPPGTTDFLSGNT. The full CDR3 is CASSPPGTTDFLSGNTIYF.